The clone carrying this T cell receptor (beta chain) was detected only a few times. Its target is unknown. The V gene's germline CDR1 is ENHRY and CDR2 SYGVKD. The ends lost 3 bases at V and 4 bases at J; junction bases unmatched: 2. CDR3 length: 14 amino acids. This record belongs to a study of OX40 agonist ivuxolimab in advanced cancers. General study results and limits: No determination was made of the antigen specificity of the expanded peripheral T cells. In a subset of nonresponders, normalized T-cell clonal expansion was also low.

The table came from immunoSEQ multiplex PCR; TCRdb's copy has only in-frame clones and leaves some out. The sample lists more than 60,000 clones, roughly 80% seen once, with 1.5% to 2% in the top ten. The source was CD4+ or CD8+ T cells sorted from blood, collected in a trial of the OX40 agonist ivuxolimab. This clonotype originated in an adult with an advanced solid tumor such as melanoma, head and neck, liver or kidney cancer. The J gene is TRBJ2-7, the V gene TRBV10-3, with 11 positions matching TRBD2. The CDR3 nucleotides read TGTGCCATCAGTGATGGGACTAGCGGATACGAGCAGTACTTC. This translates into CAISDGTSGYEQYF.